Sequencing of this T cell receptor beta chain was carried out in a study of Ad26.COV2.S vaccination and SARS-CoV-2 variants. V trimming: 2 bases; J trimming: 4 bases; junction bases outside the gene matches: 6. This CDR3 contains 16 residues. The V gene's germline CDR1 is MGHRA and CDR2 YSYEKL. The assay was immunoSEQ multiplex PCR, and TCRdb's table has in-frame clones only and misses some. The sample lists some 330,000 clones, 90% occurring once. Documented treatment: 15 to 20 received Ad26.COV2.S at low or high dose, single or two shots; about 5 received placebo; per-sample allocation not given. Specimen acquisition occurred on day 63 following the initial vaccine or placebo injection.

The TCR comes from a person aged 18 to 65 who received the Ad26.COV2.S COVID-19 vaccine or a placebo. V is TRBV4-1 and J is TRBJ1-5; 9 positions agree with TRBD1. This specimen was peripheral blood, taken in a trial of Ad26.COV2.S vaccine versus placebo. The CDR3 reads CASSQYRDRANQPQHF. The DNA for the CDR3 is TGCGCCAGCAGCCAATACCGGGACAGGGCTAATCAGCCCCAGCATTTT.